The 18 T cell receptor beta chains below all came from one sample that was sequenced in a study of cytomegalovirus exposure and HLA in healthy donors. The PCR made use of 60 Vbeta and 13 Jbeta primers. Generated by immunoSEQ multiplex PCR, the TCRdb table keeps only in-frame clones and is missing some. This sample has tens of thousands of clones; around four fifths occur once, and the top ten carry roughly 1.5%. The sequencing sample was made of PBMCs. Receptors originate from a male donor in good health and CMV-seronegative.

The rearrangement links TRBV2 to TRBJ1-4; the D is unclear. The CDR3 is made up of 13 amino acids. Germline assignment: CDR1 SNHLY and CDR2 FYNNEI. Between the trimmed V and J ends, which lost 0 bases and 10 bases, there was a span of 9 bases. CDR3 in amino acids: CASSEANRGKLFF. The CDR3 bases are TGTGCCAGCAGTGAAGCTAATCGGGGAAAACTGTTTTTT.

The CDR3 DNA sequence: TGTGCCAGCAGTTACTACCCGGGGGGGATGAACACTGAAGCTTTCTTT. As protein: CASSYYPGGMNTEAFF. V and J are TRBV6-5 and TRBJ1-1; D may be TRBD1 (5 bases). From germline, CDR1 is MNHEY and CDR2 SVGAGI. Between the trimmed V and J ends, which lost 1 base and 0 bases, there was a span of 12 bases. The length of the CDR3 is 16 residues.

The chain is built from TRBV30 and TRBJ1-5, with 10 nucleotides matching TRBD1. The V and J ends lost 1 base and 6 bases, in that order; junction bases with no gene match: 0. CDR1 is GTSNPN and CDR2 is SVGIG in the germline V gene (reference sequence). This CDR3 has 13 residues. The CDR3 bases are TGTGCCTGGAGTGGGACAGGGGGTCAGCCCCAGCATTTT. Its translation: CAWSGTGGQPQHF.

The table lists this clone with a count of one. V and J are TRBV27 and TRBJ1-2, with 7 bases identical to TRBD1. V trimming: 2 bases; J trimming: 4 bases; junction bases outside the gene matches: 1. The CDR3 loop spans 13 amino acids. CDR1 and CDR2 from the germline V gene are MNHEY and SMNVEV (reference sequence). The CDR3 reads CASSLRTGYGYTF. In DNA, the CDR3 is TGTGCCAGCAGTTTACGGACAGGCTATGGCTACACCTTC.

The V call is TRBV19, the J call TRBJ1-1; D is ambiguous. This CDR3 is 16 amino acids long. Trimming shortened V by 5 bases and J by 1 base, and 17 bases separated the two germline ends. Germline V CDR1 and CDR2: LNHDA, SQIVND (reference sequence). The CDR3 nucleotides are TGTGCCAGTAGTCAGACAAGACTAACCCCGAACACTGAAGCTTTCTTT. Its protein is CASSQTRLTPNTEAFF.

Sample share makes this clone medium-sized. The chain carries TRBV6-1 and TRBJ2-7, with D possibly TRBD2 on 6 matching bases. The CDR3 contains 14 residues. V lost 1 base to trimming and J lost 3 bases, with 10 bases between them. Germline lookup yields CDR1 MNHNS and CDR2 SASEGT. The CDR3 region is CASSEVGGNYEQYF. DNA of the CDR3: TGTGCCAGCAGTGAAGTCGGCGGGAACTACGAGCAGTACTTC.

The gene calls are TRBV9 and TRBJ2-3; 9 bases are a match to TRBD2. The germline V gene encodes CDR1 SGDLS and CDR2 YYNGEE. V shed 3 bases, J shed 4 bases, and the junction held 3 bases outside the gene matches. The CDR3 contains 14 residues. In nucleotides, the CDR3 is TGTGCCAGCAGCGCTAGCGGGAAAGCAGATACGCAGTATTTT. It codes for CASSASGKADTQYF.

A few counts support this clone. The rearrangement links TRBV7-9 to TRBJ2-5; TRBD1 is a possible D gene (7 bases). The V gene lost 6 bases and the J gene lost 5 bases, with 16 bases spanning the gap. CDR1 SEHNR and CDR2 FQNEAQ come from the germline V gene (reference sequence). The CDR3 is made up of 14 amino acids. As DNA, the CDR3 is TGTGCCAGCAGTAGTGGACAGGCGGGGGAGACCCAGTACTTC. This encodes CASSSGQAGETQYF.

The chain combines TRBV6-1 with TRBJ1-2, with 8 bases matching TRBD1. Trimming removed 0 bases from V and 4 bases from J; junction bases left unmatched: 7. The V gene's germline CDR1 is MNHNS and CDR2 SASEGT. The CDR3 covers 16 residues. In DNA form, the CDR3 reads TGTGCCAGCAGTGAAGCCGGGTCAGGGGGCGTCTATGGCTACACCTTC. It is translated as CASSEAGSGGVYGYTF.

V and J are TRBV5-1 and TRBJ2-5; D gene uncertain. Trimming left V 4 bases short and J 2 bases short, with 6 bases between. Germline V CDR1 and CDR2: SGHRS, YFSETQ. CDR3 length: 12 amino acids. DNA of the CDR3: TGCGCCAGCAGCGAGACACAAGAGACCCAGTACTTC. It yields the protein CASSETQETQYF.

This clone has only one observation. This rearrangement joins TRBV28 to TRBJ1-4, with D possibly matching TRBD1 (5 bases). CDR1 is MDHEN, CDR2 SYDVKM, per germline. The CDR3 runs 14 residues. The V end was cut by 6 bases, the J end by 8 bases, with 16 bases between. CDR3 bases: TGTGCCAGCAGCATCCCTTCTAGGGGCGAAAAACTGTTTTTT. It codes for CASSIPSRGEKLFF.

The chain joins TRBV5-1 to TRBJ2-3; the D gene is possibly TRBD2 (6 bases). V was clipped by 9 bases and J by 1 base, with 9 bases between them. CDR1 is SGHRS, CDR2 YFSETQ, per germline. CDR3 length equals 12 residues. The CDR3 loop reads CATREGTDTQYF. CDR3 coding DNA: TGCGCCACCAGGGAGGGCACAGATACGCAGTATTTT.

CDR3 residues: CASSTKRGANVLTF. The DNA for the CDR3 is TGTGCCAGCAGCACAAAACGTGGGGCCAACGTCCTGACTTTC. The V and J genes are TRBV13 and TRBJ2-6; unclear D gene. Per the germline V gene, CDR1 is PRHDT and CDR2 is FYEKMQ (reference sequence). V was pared by 5 bases and J by 3 bases, with 8 bases between. There are 14 residues in the CDR3.

The chain recombines TRBV14 with TRBJ1-2, with 10 bases matching TRBD1. The CDR3 sequence is 14 residues long. Germline loops: CDR1 SGHDN, CDR2 FVKESK. J lost 8 bases, V lost 5 bases, and 8 bases had no gene match. Here the CDR3 DNA reads TGTGCCAGCAGCTGGACCGGGACAGGGGACGGCTACACCTTC. Translated: CASSWTGTGDGYTF.

The chain carries TRBV6-6 and TRBJ1-1; maybe TRBD1 (6 bases). V dropped 2 bases and J dropped 4 bases, with 11 bases sitting between them. This CDR3 region has 14 residues. Germline CDR1 MNHNY, CDR2 SVGAGI (reference sequence). The CDR3 DNA is TGTGCCAGCAGTTACCCGGGGGGGCGCACTGAAGCTTTCTTT. The encoded protein is CASSYPGGRTEAFF.

This chain uses TRBV6-1 with TRBJ2-7; possibly TRBD1 for D (5 bases). The germline gives CDR1 MNHNS, CDR2 SASEGT. CDR3 length: 12 residues. The V and J ends lost 3 bases and 3 bases respectively, with 6 bases between them. DNA of the CDR3: TGTGCCAGCAGTGAGGACATCTACGAGCAGTACTTC. Amino acid sequence: CASSEDIYEQYF.

This clone was observed a few times. The J gene is TRBJ2-5, the V gene TRBV30; 7 bases are a match to TRBD2. CDR3 size: 15 residues. The J segment lost 4 bases and the V segment lost 0 bases, leaving 8 bases of the junction unmatched. CDR1 is GTSNPN and CDR2 is SVGIG in the germline V gene (reference sequence). CDR3 sequence reads: CAWSVELALRETQYF. DNA for the CDR3: TGTGCCTGGAGTGTTGAACTAGCGCTTCGAGAGACCCAGTACTTC.

The chain carries TRBV7-2 and TRBJ2-7; 12 nucleotides agree with TRBD2. This CDR3 region has 18 residues. Trimming took 2 bases from V and 2 from J; bases not matched to a gene: 10. Germline V gene lookup returns CDR1 SGHTA and CDR2 FQGNSA. The CDR3 loop is CASSLLPTSGRKAYEQYF. CDR3 nucleotides: TGTGCCAGCAGCTTACTTCCGACTAGCGGGAGAAAGGCCTACGAGCAGTACTTC.